Presented here are 3 T cell receptor beta chains from one specimen sequenced in a study of Ad26.COV2.S vaccination and SARS-CoV-2 variants. Treatment denoted: some 20 received Ad26.COV2.S at low or high dose, single or two shots; roughly five received placebo; per-sample allocation not given. Samples were taken on day 63 after the first vaccine or placebo injection. The table came from immunoSEQ multiplex PCR; TCRdb's copy has only in-frame clones and leaves some out. The sample lists about 420,000 clones, 88% seen once, with less than 4.5% in the top ten. The starting material was peripheral blood, obtained in a trial of Ad26.COV2.S vaccine versus placebo. The receptors here all came from a person between 18 and 59 years old who received the Ad26.COV2.S COVID-19 vaccine or a placebo.

The chain recombines TRBV14 with TRBJ1-3; 8 bases are a match to TRBD1. J lost 0 bases, V lost 7 bases, and 14 bases had no gene match. The CDR3 totals 18 residues. Germline V gene lookup returns CDR1 SGHDN and CDR2 FVKESK. CDR3 DNA: TGTGCCAGCACCCACCGGGACAGGCTTTTATTCTCTGGAAACACCATATATTTT. As protein: CASTHRDRLLFSGNTIYF.

CDR3 sequence: CASGIFRGETQYF. The CDR3 DNA sequence: TGTGCCAGCGGTATTTTTAGGGGGGAGACCCAGTACTTC. The rearrangement uses TRBV25-1 and TRBJ2-5; D may be TRBD1 (6 bases). CDR3 size: 13 residues. Germline loops: CDR1 MGHDK, CDR2 SYGVNS. The V end lost 8 bases, the J end lost 5 bases, and 15 bases lay between the germline ends. Full variable domain (remainder filled in from reference TRBV25-1 and TRBJ2-5): EADIYQTPRYLVIGTGKKITLECSQTMGHDKMYWYQQDPGMELHLIHYSYGVNSTEKGDLSSESTVSRIRTEHFPLTLESARPSHTSQYLCASGIFRGETQYFGPGTRLLVL.

The J gene is TRBJ2-1, the V gene TRBV19; D is possibly TRBD1 (5 bases). CDR3 length equals 14 residues. V lost 5 bases, J lost 9 bases, and 17 bases lay in between. The germline CDR1 and CDR2 sequences are LNHDA and SQIVND (reference sequence). The DNA for the CDR3 is TGTGCCAGTAGTGTTGACAGCCTAAGAAGTGAGCAGTTCTTC. Its translation is CASSVDSLRSEQFF. The full variable domain, its missing parts supplied by reference TRBV19 and TRBJ2-1, is DGGITQSPKYLFRKEGQNVTLSCEQNLNHDAMYWYRQDPGQGLRLIYYSQIVNDFQKGDIAEGYSVSREKKESFPLTVTSAQKNPTAFYLCASSVDSLRSEQFFGPGTRLTVL.